This T cell receptor beta chain is from a study of blood T cells in healthy people across ages. General study findings and limits: Researchers said unsorted PBMCs prevented a conclusive naive versus antigen-experienced comparison.

Staff drew around 10 milliliters of peripheral blood from each donor. Researchers report isolating at least 7 million PBMCs per sample. There are 13 residues in the CDR3. V gave up 0 bases and J gave up 8 bases, with 10 bases separating them. The germline V gene encodes CDR1 LGHNA and CDR2 YSLEER. Together with a sample-barcoded 5' primer, a J-beta primer mix was included in a second PCR lasting about 7 to 12 cycles. MiXCR, run by TCRdb on the 5' RACE reads, gives a single entry per CDR3 protein. Of some 760,000 distinct CDR3 sequences listed, more than 20% are singletons. A note on this clonotype: Antigen unknown.

In addition, the sample was reused for a study of T cells of mothers and their children. That study adds: Overlap in related mother-child pairs always slightly exceeded unrelated pairs, never significantly.

The specimen sequenced was blood. This TCR was sampled from a boy aged 5-17 years in good health. V is TRBV4-3 and J is TRBJ1-1; no definite D call. CDR3 DNA: TGCGCCAGCAGCCAAGATTGGGCCGGCGAAGCTTTCTTT. Its protein is CASSQDWAGEAFF.